This T cell receptor beta chain was recorded in a study of shared clonotypes between healthy human individuals. V shed 3 bases, J shed 4 bases, and the junction held 7 bases outside the gene matches. CDR1 MNHEY and CDR2 SMNVEV come from the germline V gene (reference sequence). This CDR3 comprises 15 residues. Clones were sequenced by immunoSEQ multiplex PCR, and TCRdb holds only the in-frame ones, with some missing. The sample includes about 1.5 million clones, around 98% of them seen just once. The rearrangement joins TRBV27 to TRBJ1-1; 8 nucleotides match TRBD1. The material sequenced was naive CD4+ T cells sorted from blood. Subset given: CD45RA+ positively selected. The sequence came from a man under 40 in good health. CDR3 sequence (DNA): TGTGCCAGCAGTTTCTCCAGGGGGCGGGTCACTGAAGCTTTCTTT. Encoded protein: CASSFSRGRVTEAFF.